This passage covers 8 T cell receptor beta chains from one sample sequenced in a study of T cell responses to AZD1222 COVID-19 vaccine. Clones were sequenced by immunoSEQ multiplex PCR, and TCRdb holds only the in-frame ones, with some missing. The table lists roughly 120,000 clones, roughly nine tenths of them singletons. The sample consisted of peripheral blood, taken on day 0 of AZD1222 vaccination. Every receptor here comes from an adult in good health.

The rearrangement joins TRBV7-9 to TRBJ2-7, with TRBD1 matching over 7 bases. The germline V gene encodes CDR1 SEHNR and CDR2 FQNEAQ (reference sequence). V lost 6 bases, J lost 2 bases, and 7 bases stayed unmatched. The CDR3 sequence is 14 residues long. DNA for the CDR3: TGTGCCAGCAGAAAGACAGGGTATGCCTACGAGCAGTACTTC. Residues: CASRKTGYAYEQYF.

This clone turned up a few times. This chain connects TRBV24-1 to TRBJ1-1; the D gene is possibly TRBD1 (5 bases). This CDR3 spans 15 amino acids. The V end was cut by 5 bases, the J end by 1 base, with 13 bases between. CDR1 is KGHDR, CDR2 SFDVKD, per germline. The CDR3 region is CATSGPGQGNTEAFF. The CDR3 DNA is TGTGCCACCAGTGGCCCTGGGCAGGGGAACACTGAAGCTTTCTTT.

This clone was counted only a few times. This chain connects TRBV6-6 to TRBJ1-4; 10 bases map to TRBD1. V lost 6 bases, J lost 7 bases, and 5 bases stayed unmatched. Germline V gene sequence: CDR1 MNHNY, CDR2 SVGAGI (reference sequence). The CDR3 extends over 14 amino acids. CDR3 in amino acids: CASRRDRGIEKLFF. In DNA, the CDR3 is TGTGCCAGCAGGCGGGACAGGGGTATTGAAAAACTGTTTTTT.

The chain couples TRBV29-1 to TRBJ1-2, with D possibly TRBD1 on 6 matching bases. The CDR3 sequence is 16 residues long. Germline lookup yields CDR1 SQVTM and CDR2 ANQGSEA. V was clipped by 4 bases and J by 2 bases, with 20 bases between them. The CDR3 DNA is TGCAGCGTTGGGGACCGGACAGCCTCCCGCAACTATGGCTACACCTTC. Encoded protein: CSVGDRTASRNYGYTF.

This chain uses TRBV27 with TRBJ2-1; 8 bases are shared with TRBD1. J was trimmed by 2 bases and V by 6 bases; bases with no gene match: 3. Germline loops: CDR1 MNHEY, CDR2 SMNVEV (reference sequence). The CDR3 loop spans 14 amino acids. CDR3 protein: CASSRGQAYNEQFF. DNA for the CDR3: TGTGCCAGCAGCCGGGGACAGGCCTACAATGAGCAGTTCTTC.

The genes are TRBV3-1 (or the pseudogene TRBV3-2) and TRBJ1-2; TRBD1 agrees at 7 bases. Germline loops: CDR1 LGHDT, CDR2 YNNKEL (reference sequence). V shed 4 bases, J shed 4 bases, and the junction held 12 bases outside the gene matches. CDR3 length: 16 amino acids. In DNA form, the CDR3 reads TGTGCCAGCAGCCCATGGACAGGAGAATCCCCCTATGGCTACACCTTC. Translation gives CASSPWTGESPYGYTF.

Only a few counts were recorded for this clone. This rearrangement joins TRBV5-6 to TRBJ1-1, with a possible D match to TRBD1 (5 bases). The CDR3 is 15 residues long. Trimming took off 0 bases at V and 10 bases at J, with 19 bases between the two ends. Per the germline V gene, CDR1 is SGHDT and CDR2 is YYEEEE. The CDR3 DNA is TGTGCCAGCAGCTTGGGTGGCAGGGCCCTCTCCGGAGCTTTCTTT. It codes for CASSLGGRALSGAFF.

In its sample, this clone was seen once. The J gene is TRBJ1-5, the V gene TRBV24-1; D uncertain. CDR1 is KGHDR, CDR2 SFDVKD, per germline. V lost 5 bases to trimming and J lost 6 bases, with 13 bases between them. The CDR3 is 14 amino acids. The CDR3 DNA reads as TGTGCCACCAGTGCCCTGGGGTTTGGTCAGCCCCAGCATTTT. Its protein is CATSALGFGQPQHF.